The present T cell receptor (beta chain) was sequenced within a study of cytomegalovirus exposure and HLA in healthy donors (TCRdb year 2017). Describing the broader study: In an earlier analysis of 587 of the donors, approximately 300 Gb of sequence data and 90 million to 120 million unique TCR beta sequences from about 179 million T cells were reported. An early release that covered 500 to 800 HLA-typed donors contained approximately 300 gigabases of sequencing data and some 87 million unique TCR sequences. Of the roughly 400 genotyped donors, over 65% fell in the genetic ancestry cluster associated with self-reported Caucasian donors. The study aimed to test whether signatures of past pathogen exposure could be identified by cataloging public T cell receptors. The T cell repertoires of under 700 subjects were profiled by immunosequencing and related to cytomegalovirus serostatus. Besides the first cohort of approximately 710 subjects, a separate validation cohort made up of 120 different subjects was used. To predict cytomegalovirus infection status, the study combined high-throughput TCR immunosequencing, statistical association of individual TCRs with disease status, and machine learning. To study patterns of TCR occurrence, a later analysis re-analyzed previously published TCR beta repertoires from 700 or so donors and added high-resolution HLA genotyping. In the later analysis, no new phenotypic data were used to find candidate immune exposures; instead, reliance was placed on TCR beta sequences and their occurrence across donors. An earlier analysis of 450 to 750 of the donors used high-throughput TCR beta sequencing to judge whether each TCR beta V gene segment behaved as functional or pseudogenic. Donor age, sex, ethnicity and CMV serostatus were collected together with the repertoire data. A later genetic analysis used genome-wide SNP genotypes for about 65% of the roughly 670 donors, treating that subset as a discovery cohort. All discovery cohort repertoires had been generated using a single sequencing platform. HLA typing covered class I and class II loci at four-digit resolution. The number of typed donors differed by locus: about 620-640 for A, B, C, DRB1 and DQB1; approximately 540 for DQA1; around 610 for DPA1; and about 470 for DPB1. Roughly five DR-DQ haplotypes were handled as single units for association and clustering because linkage in the cohort was strong. Among some 410 genotyped donors of the cohort, an average of about 240,000 unique TCR beta nucleotide sequences were sequenced per donor, roughly 18% of them non-productive. The full study reports these points: An association between a missense DCLRE1C variant and V-gene and J-gene trimming of TCR beta chains was found in a later genetic analysis and replicated in an independent cohort. The earlier analysis of some 540 of the donors excluded some 15 rarely observed V segments, including chromosome 9 orphons, because counts were too low. In a later analysis, TCR association rates were found to vary across HLA loci, with the most associated TCRs seen for DRB1 alleles and the fewest for HLA-C alleles. Presence/absence analyses assumed roughly uniform sequencing depth across donors, an assumption that may not hold. Compared with equally common non-associated chains, HLA-associated TCR beta chains in a later analysis were more clonally expanded and had lower generation probabilities. A further reported finding was that TCR beta sequences accurately predicted the HLA-A and HLA-B alleles for most subjects in the first cohort. According to a later genetic analysis, donors in an Asian-associated ancestry cluster had fewer N-insertions in productive TCRs than the roughly 700-donor mean. A later analysis found that most CMV-associated TCR beta chains appeared HLA-restricted, with HLA associations seemingly driven largely by CMV exposure. Correlated functional status among segregating V segments might be attributable to linkage disequilibrium, but an unknown experimental factor could not be ruled out. At a false discovery rate of 0.05, a later analysis linked approximately 18,000 TCR beta sequences to specific HLA alleles. The 87-base-pair reads could not distinguish some IMGT-functional V segments, including TRBV6-2 and TRBV6-3, so those segments were excluded. A few of the identified cytomegalovirus-associated TCR beta chains were confirmed in vitro to be specific for cytomegalovirus antigens. Assigning TCR associations to individual alleles was difficult when HLA alleles, especially DR and DQ, strongly co-occurred. Most TCR sequences were observed very rarely across donors, whereas some public TCRs were present in many individuals. An earlier analysis of 587 of the donors showed that most TCR beta V segments appeared in productive rearrangements either about 87% or about 30% of the time, which broadly matched IMGT annotations. CMV serostatus was the only immune exposure information available for the cohort. The sequencing pipeline was judged likely to have produced a cluster of highly shared sequence variants as a technical artifact. In both the original and validation cohorts, the classifier was reported to diagnose cytomegalovirus status with high specificity and sensitivity. The study listed approximately 150 TCR beta chains as associated with cytomegalovirus. Because HLA typing was unavailable for some donors at each locus, only the typed subset was used in association tests. The cohort was sequenced for TCR beta chains only, and without alpha or paired-chain data the features that could be detected were limited. A later analysis reported that several top co-occurrence clusters appeared linked to parvovirus B19, influenza, CMV and Epstein-Barr virus. The authors suggested that the approach could potentially be extended to other disease states and immunological phenotypes.

In total, around 600 healthy bone marrow donors made up the cohort. All cohort members were sampled while nominally healthy, although unrecorded immune exposures were likely present. The donor tested CMV seronegative and was one of the 352 seronegative cohort members. A peripheral blood sample was provided by each donor, and peripheral blood mononuclear cells were used for TCR beta sequencing. The Qiagen DNeasy Blood Extraction Kit was used to extract genomic DNA from the blood cell samples. The library was obtained by the immunoSEQ multiplex PCR assay. For the multiplex PCR, a mixture combining 60 forward primers for TCR Vbeta segments and 13 reverse primers for TCR Jbeta segments was used. The CDR3 region of rearranged TCR beta genes was amplified from genomic DNA with a multiplex PCR assay. On the Illumina HiSeq System, the amplified TCR beta libraries were sequenced as 87-base-pair reads. The authors' analysis ran thus. A later analysis tallied 75 million to 85 million unique TCR beta chains across the 660 or so repertoires, and approximately 12 million of those chains were shared by two or more donors. Raw reads were error-corrected and collapsed into unique sequences by a nearest-neighbor algorithm in which closely related sequences were merged to remove PCR and sequencing errors. To assign V, D and J gene segments, CDR3 sequences were aligned to IMGT reference sequences. For a sequence to be retained, a match of at least six nucleotides was required to both a V gene segment and a J gene segment. Rearrangements were classified as productive when the CDR3 lacked stop codons and remained in frame with V and J, and all other rearrangements were classified as non-productive. CDR3 was defined by IMGT convention, running from the second conserved V-encoded cysteine to the conserved J-encoded phenylalanine. In an earlier analysis of 500 to 650 of the donors, sequences lacking an unambiguous match to a single V gene segment were excluded. In an earlier analysis of roughly 600 of the donors, a V segment was called functional when productive rearrangements were above 56.7%, and segregating when the standard deviation between donors exceeded 5%. To diagnose cytomegalovirus status from the catalog of TCR beta chain sequences, a statistical classification framework was built. V and J gene assignment, in a later analysis, came from comparing TCR nucleotide sequences with IMGT/GENE-DB human TR gene sequences. In a later analysis, CDR3 sequences and most-parsimonious VDJ recombination scenarios were assigned using the TCRdist pipeline. In a later analysis, each TCR beta chain was defined by its CDR3 amino acid sequence together with its V-gene family, and reads lacking a unique V-gene family were excluded. As a way to deal with suspected cross-contamination and a sequencing artifact, a later analysis dropped under 600 nucleotide sequences that were highly shared and had low generation probability. In a later analysis, a clonal expansion index for each public chain was calculated from normalized within-repertoire ranks of inferred template counts. A later analysis computed generation probabilities with a VDJ recombination model fitted to out-of-frame rearrangements, and checked the results against IGoR. In a later analysis, TCR-TCR, TCR-HLA and TCR-CMV co-occurrence was scored with hypergeometric tests, and a repertoire-size bias correction was applied to TCR pairs. To estimate false discovery rates, a later analysis permuted the HLA or CMV assignments 20 times. In a later analysis, co-occurring TCRs were grouped using DBSCAN, and TCRdist sequence similarity was added for clustering within HLA-allele-positive subsets. Repertoires with fewer than 30,000 or more than 120,000 public chains, plus five repertoires with anomalous nucleotide sharing, were excluded from co-occurrence clustering. Entries here come from immuneACCESS through TCRdb and include only in-frame sequences with V and J called. Some clones fail to appear in such tables; in the studies checked, an unresolved V gene covers under half of the shortfall, and the cause of the remainder is unknown. Clone size and V and J calls were adopted from that table, with D and trimming inferred from the DNA. For this sample there are about 140,000 clones; roughly 73% appear just once. The ten most abundant clones make up 1% to 1.5% of the sample.

Trimming removed 7 bases from V and 4 bases from J; the gene matches leave 9 bases unexplained. CDR1 MDHEN and CDR2 SYDVKM are derived from the germline V gene. Counted from cysteine to phenylalanine, this CDR3 has 14 amino acids. This entry keeps only the CDR3 DNA: 42 bases, framed from base 1. Comments on this clone: Its antigen is not yet known. Per-base quality was not reported, and no clone a single base away is much larger than it.

Sequenced: PBMCs. The clonotype was recovered from a woman between 40 and 50 years old in good health and CMV-seronegative. Recombination linked TRBV28 to TRBJ1-1, with 7 central nucleotides matching TRBD1. The CDR3 protein sequence reads: CASISQGLSTEAFF. At the DNA level, the sequence is TGTGCCAGCATTTCACAGGGGCTGAGCACTGAAGCTTTCTTT.